A selection of T cell receptor beta chains follows, all from one sample in a study of OX40 agonist ivuxolimab in advanced cancers. Clones were read by immunoSEQ multiplex PCR, and TCRdb kept only the in-frame ones, dropping some. The sample consists of about 100,000 clones, roughly 90% of them appearing once. The input for sequencing was CD4+ or CD8+ T cells sorted from blood, taken in a trial of the OX40 agonist ivuxolimab. The receptors were gathered from an adult with an advanced solid tumor such as melanoma, head and neck, liver or kidney cancer. The conserved cysteine and the conserved F or W are not part of the CDR3 here. A D gene is named only where the DNA matches it firmly.

v_call: TRBV7-6; j_call: TRBJ2-7; d_call: .; cdr3_aa: ASSPAGTPGTYEQY
v_call: TRBV7-2; j_call: TRBJ2-3; d_call: .; cdr3_aa: ASSLLASRDSRNTQY
v_call: TRBV19; j_call: TRBJ1-5; d_call: .; cdr3_aa: ASSAQGTYSNQPQH
v_call: TRBV11-2; j_call: TRBJ2-5; d_call: .; cdr3_aa: ASSFAGTPRVQY
v_call: TRBV11-2; j_call: TRBJ2-2; d_call: .; cdr3_aa: ASSLRQGNTGELF
v_call: TRBV5-4; j_call: TRBJ1-6; d_call: .; cdr3_aa: ASKEGSSSYNSPLH
v_call: TRBV7-3; j_call: TRBJ2-6; d_call: .; cdr3_aa: ASSSSRAGANVLT
v_call: TRBV11-2; j_call: TRBJ1-5; d_call: TRBD1; cdr3_aa: ASSLTTGDQPQH
v_call: TRBV4-1; j_call: TRBJ2-1; d_call: .; cdr3_aa: ASSRTTASYNEQF
v_call: TRBV30; j_call: TRBJ2-7; d_call: .; cdr3_aa: AWTQGTYEQY
v_call: TRBV30; j_call: TRBJ1-5; d_call: .; cdr3_aa: AWSGGGLEPQH
v_call: TRBV30; j_call: TRBJ1-2; d_call: .; cdr3_aa: AWSVGQGYGYT